These T cell receptor beta chains were read from a single sample in a study of OX40 agonist ivuxolimab in advanced cancers. Method: immunoSEQ multiplex PCR; TCRdb's copy keeps in-frame clones and lacks some. The data hold 35,000 to 55,000 clones, with approximately 90% observed a single time. Sequences were derived from CD4+ or CD8+ T cells sorted from blood, sampled in a trial of the OX40 agonist ivuxolimab. The receptors stem from an adult with an advanced solid tumor such as melanoma, head and neck, liver or kidney cancer. Each CDR3 is given with its conserved first and last residue. The D gene is left open where the match is weak. A row's size may be missing; if present it is once, few, many or a size class.

D,J,V,size,DNA,CDR3
NA,TRBJ1-1,TRBV6-6,NA,TGTGCCAGCAGTTACTCGGAGGGTGGGACTGAAGCTTTCTTT,CASSYSEGGTEAFF
NA,TRBJ2-6,TRBV2,once,TGTGCCAGCAGTGACGGGTTAGGGGCCAACGTCCTGACTTTC,CASSDGLGANVLTF
TRBD1,TRBJ2-6,TRBV15,NA,TGTGCCACCAGCAGAGGTCTCACAGGGGCTGGGGCCAACGTCCTGACTTTC,CATSRGLTGAGANVLTF
TRBD2,TRBJ2-7,TRBV2,NA,TGTGCCAGCAGTGAACCGGTTTCAAAGCGGGGCGAGCAGTACTTC,CASSEPVSKRGEQYF
TRBD1,TRBJ2-7,TRBV5-1,once,TGCGCCAGCAGGTCGTCGGGACAGAGATCGGACGAGCAGTACTTC,CASRSSGQRSDEQYF
NA,TRBJ2-3,TRBV27,NA,TGTGCCAGCAGTTTAAGGGACGCAGGGGATACGCAGTATTTT,CASSLRDAGDTQYF
NA,TRBJ2-7,TRBV5-1,NA,TGCGCCAGCAAACAGGGCCAGTCCTACGAGCAGTACTTC,CASKQGQSYEQYF
NA,TRBJ1-1,TRBV19,NA,TGTGCCATTATCGGCCCGGACAGATGGAACACTGAAGCTTTCTTT,CAIIGPDRWNTEAFF
TRBD2,TRBJ2-3,TRBV10-3,NA,TGTGCCATCAGAGAGACTAGCGGCACAGATACGCAGTATTTT,CAIRETSGTDTQYF
TRBD2,TRBJ2-3,TRBV19,NA,TGTGCCAGTAGTAGTAGTAGCGGGAGTGGGGATACGCAGTATTTT,CASSSSSGSGDTQYF
NA,TRBJ2-2,TRBV11-2,NA,TGTGCCAGCACCGGCGGGGTCGGACCGAACACCGGGGAGCTGTTTTTT,CASTGGVGPNTGELFF
NA,TRBJ2-5,TRBV19,NA,TGTGCCAGTAATGGTATCGGCGGCAGCGGGGAGACCCAGTACTTC,CASNGIGGSGETQYF
NA,TRBJ2-5,TRBV5-1,NA,TGCGCCAGCAGCTTCGGGACGGTACAAGAGACCCAGTACTTC,CASSFGTVQETQYF
NA,TRBJ2-7,TRBV7-9,NA,TGTGCCAGCAGCTTACAGGAGCTGACCTACGAGCAGTACTTC,CASSLQELTYEQYF
TRBD1,TRBJ2-1,TRBV30,once,TGTGCCTGGTGTCCGGGACAGGGTTACAATGAGCAGTTCTTC,CAWCPGQGYNEQFF
NA,TRBJ2-2,TRBV25-1,NA,TGTGCCAGCAGTGTTCAGGGGACCGGGGAGCTGTTTTTT,CASSVQGTGELFF
NA,TRBJ2-7,TRBV11-2,once,TGTGCCAGCAGCTTAGGGCAGACCTACGAGCAGTACTTC,CASSLGQTYEQYF
NA,TRBJ1-5,TRBV4-1,NA,TGCGCCAGCAGCTTTGACTGGAATCAGCCCCAGCATTTT,CASSFDWNQPQHF
NA,TRBJ1-2,TRBV11-2,NA,TGTGCCAGCAGCCCCGTGGTGGGAAGAGGTGGCTACACCTTC,CASSPVVGRGGYTF
NA,TRBJ2-7,TRBV5-1,once,TGCGCCAGCAGCTCCCGCCCGGGGTCCAACGAGCAGTACTTC,CASSSRPGSNEQYF
TRBD2,TRBJ2-5,TRBV5-6,NA,TGTGCCAGCAGCTTGGGCGGGAGGCGAGAGACCCAGTACTTC,CASSLGGRRETQYF
TRBD1,TRBJ2-7,TRBV28,NA,TGTGCCAGCAGTTTCGGGCCCGGGACAGCCTACGAGCAGTACTTC,CASSFGPGTAYEQYF
NA,TRBJ2-3,TRBV5-1,NA,TGCGCCAGCAGCTTGCTGGGGTTGGGATCAGATACGCAGTATTTT,CASSLLGLGSDTQYF
NA,TRBJ2-7,TRBV7-9,NA,TGTGCCAGCACTGCGGGTCCCTACGAGCAGTACTTC,CASTAGPYEQYF
NA,TRBJ1-1,TRBV6-6,NA,TGTGCCAGCAGCCCCGGTGGGCGTTGGGCTTTCTTT,CASSPGGRWAFF
TRBD2,TRBJ2-1,TRBV28,NA,TGTGCCAGCAGGGGCGCAGCGGGAGGTGCCTCTGGTAGTAATGAGCAGTTCTTC,CASRGAAGGASGSNEQFF
NA,TRBJ2-1,TRBV6-6,NA,TGTGCCAGCAGTAGGCTAGCCCAAAGTGGGAATGAGCAGTTCTTC,CASSRLAQSGNEQFF
TRBD1,TRBJ1-1,TRBV6-1,NA,TGTGCCAGCAGTGTGGACAGGGAAGCTTTCTTT,CASSVDREAFF
NA,TRBJ2-5,TRBV5-6,once,TGTGCCAGCAGCTTGAGCGGAGCCGGAGAGACCCAGTACTTC,CASSLSGAGETQYF
TRBD1,TRBJ2-4,TRBV28,NA,TGTGCCAGCAGCCCCTTGGGTTTTGGACAGGGCGAAAACATTCAGTACTTC,CASSPLGFGQGENIQYF
NA,TRBJ2-1,TRBV7-3,NA,TGTGCCAGCAGCTTATTGGGGACCTCCCGAAGTGAGCAGTTCTTC,CASSLLGTSRSEQFF
NA,TRBJ1-1,TRBV5-4,NA,TGTGCCAGCAGCTTGCCCGGTGTAAGGACTGAAGCTTTCTTT,CASSLPGVRTEAFF
TRBD2,TRBJ2-3,TRBV10-2,NA,TGCGCCAGCAGTGAGGGGACTAGCGGGACTAGCACAGATACGCAGTATTTT,CASSEGTSGTSTDTQYF
NA,TRBJ2-7,TRBV20-1,NA,TGCAGTGCTGTGGTGAGCGAGCAGTACTTC,CSAVVSEQYF
TRBD2,TRBJ2-7,TRBV28,NA,TGTGCCAGCAGTCAAGCTAGCGGGAGACCCTACGAGCAGTACTTC,CASSQASGRPYEQYF
NA,TRBJ1-3,TRBV9,NA,TGTGCCAGCAGCGCGACAGGCCTCTTCTCTGGAAACACCATATATTTT,CASSATGLFSGNTIYF
NA,TRBJ2-7,TRBV5-1,NA,TGCGCCAGCAGCTTGGACAGCAAATACGAGCAGTACTTC,CASSLDSKYEQYF
TRBD1,TRBJ1-4,TRBV9,NA,TGTGCCAGCAGCGTAGGACGGACAGGGCCTTTTGAAAAACTGTTTTTT,CASSVGRTGPFEKLFF
TRBD1,TRBJ2-7,TRBV19,NA,TGTGCCAGTAGTGAGCCAGGGGGATACGAGCAGTACTTC,CASSEPGGYEQYF
TRBD1,TRBJ2-7,TRBV28,NA,TGTGCCAGCAGTTTAGGGACAGGGACCTACGAGCAGTACTTC,CASSLGTGTYEQYF
NA,TRBJ2-2,TRBV6-6,NA,TGTGCCAGCAGTTTCAACCCCGTAGGGGAGCTGTTTTTT,CASSFNPVGELFF
NA,TRBJ1-4,TRBV27,NA,TGTGCCAGCAGTTTAGGTGAAAAACTGTTTTTT,CASSLGEKLFF
TRBD1,TRBJ1-2,TRBV5-1,NA,TGCGCCAGCACCCAAGACAGGGGCTATGGCTACACCTTC,CASTQDRGYGYTF
NA,TRBJ2-3,TRBV29-1,NA,TGCAGCGTTGACAGGGCGGGAGATACGCAGTATTTT,CSVDRAGDTQYF
TRBD2,TRBJ2-3,TRBV28,once,TGTGCCAGCAGTCCGCTAGCGGGAGGAAATACGCAGTATTTT,CASSPLAGGNTQYF
NA,TRBJ1-5,TRBV10-3,NA,TGTGCCATCAGTGTCGGCGGAGATAGCAATCAGCCCCAGCATTTT,CAISVGGDSNQPQHF
NA,TRBJ2-5,TRBV6-1,NA,TGTGCCAGCTACCCCGGACAGTTTCGGGAGACCCAGTACTTC,CASYPGQFRETQYF
NA,TRBJ2-2,TRBV19,NA,TGTGCCAGTAGTATCGGATTAGGGATTACCGGGGAGCTGTTTTTT,CASSIGLGITGELFF
TRBD1,TRBJ2-7,TRBV19,NA,TGTGCCAGTAGTAGAACAGGGGGGCTCTACGAGCAGTACTTC,CASSRTGGLYEQYF
TRBD1,TRBJ2-2,TRBV7-9,NA,TGTGCCAGCAGCCCCACTCCTGACAGGGGGCCGGACACCGGGGAGCTGTTTTTT,CASSPTPDRGPDTGELFF
NA,TRBJ1-4,TRBV10-3,NA,TGTGCCATCAGTGAGTCTGGAACTAATGAAAAACTGTTTTTT,CAISESGTNEKLFF
NA,TRBJ2-3,TRBV7-8,NA,TGTGCCAGCAGCACAGGGGGGGTGGATACGCAGTATTTT,CASSTGGVDTQYF